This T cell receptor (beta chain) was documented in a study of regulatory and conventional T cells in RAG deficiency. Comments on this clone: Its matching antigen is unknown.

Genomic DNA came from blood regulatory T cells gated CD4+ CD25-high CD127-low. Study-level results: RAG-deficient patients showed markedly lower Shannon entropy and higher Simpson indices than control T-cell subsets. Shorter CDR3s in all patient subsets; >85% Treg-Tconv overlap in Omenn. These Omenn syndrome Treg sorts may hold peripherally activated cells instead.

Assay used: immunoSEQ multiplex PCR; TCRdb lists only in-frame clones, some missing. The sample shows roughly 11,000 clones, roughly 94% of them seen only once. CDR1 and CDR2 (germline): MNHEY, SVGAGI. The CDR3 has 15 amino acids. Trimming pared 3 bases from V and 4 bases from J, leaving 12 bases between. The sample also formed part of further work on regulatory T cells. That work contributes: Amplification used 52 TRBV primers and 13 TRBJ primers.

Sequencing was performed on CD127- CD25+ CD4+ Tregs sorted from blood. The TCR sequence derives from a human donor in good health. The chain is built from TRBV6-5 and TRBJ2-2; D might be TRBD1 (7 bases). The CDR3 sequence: CASSYYRGGTGELFF. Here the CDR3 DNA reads TGTGCCAGCAGTTATTACAGGGGAGGCACCGGGGAGCTGTTTTTT.